Following are 3 T cell receptor beta chains from one sample sequenced in a study of CD8+CD57+ T cells in acquired aplastic anemia. The template used for profiling TCR beta VDJ and CDR3 was genomic DNA. TCRdb analysed the reads with MiXCR anew, one entry per CDR3 protein. This sample has 200,000 to 300,000 distinct CDR3 sequences; around 45% occur once, and the top ten carry roughly 8%. Only patients with CD8+CD57+ cell expansion on flow cytometry were chosen for sequencing. Sequencing input: sorted CD4+, CD8+, or CD8+CD57+ T cells (not recorded which) from PBMCs. Every receptor here comes from a human donor with aplastic anemia.

There are a few counts of this clonotype. The genes are TRBV7-2 and TRBJ1-1, with 7 positions matching TRBD1. V dropped 5 bases and J dropped 7; count of bases not matched to a gene: 7. Germline-derived CDR1 and CDR2 are SGHTA and FQGNSA. CDR3 size: 13 residues. The chain's CDR3 is CASSPGWTGEAFF. In nucleotides, the CDR3 is TGTGCCAGCAGCCCAGGGTGGACAGGTGAAGCTTTCTTT.

The sample holds many counts of this clonotype. The V gene is TRBV5-1, the J gene TRBJ2-5; D call uncertain. The V gene lost 1 base and the J gene lost 1 base, with 11 bases spanning the gap. The CDR3 runs to 15 residues. Germline CDR1 and CDR2: SGHRS and YFSETQ. DNA for the CDR3: TGCGCCAGCAGCTTGCTGCTGGGGATCCAAGAGACCCAGTACTTC. This codes for CASSLLLGIQETQYF. The full variable domain, rest sourced from reference TRBV5-1 and TRBJ2-5, is KAGVTQTPRYLIKTRGQQVTLSCSPISGHRSVSWYQQTPGQGLQFLFEYFSETQRNKGNFPGRFSGRQFSNSRSEMNVSTLELGDSALYLCASSLLLGIQETQYFGPGTRLLVL.

V usage is TRBV6-5 and J usage is TRBJ2-7; D may be TRBD1 (6 bases). Germline loops: CDR1 MNHEY, CDR2 SVGAGI. The V and J ends lost 9 bases and 5 bases respectively, with 35 bases between them. There are 19 residues in the CDR3. The CDR3, as DNA: TGTGCCAGTCACCCACAGGGCATTTTGGGGGTTTTGAGGGAAGACGAGCAGTACTTC. Protein: CASHPQGILGVLREDEQYF.